Below, 16 T cell receptor beta chains from the same sample are listed, as sequenced in a study of T-cell reconstitution after alpha-beta-depleted transplantation in children. Preparation of the TCRbeta library used unique molecular identifiers. One entry per CDR3 protein, called by TCRdb with MiXCR from the PCR reads. The profile covers 300,000 to 400,000 distinct CDR3 sequences, with around 25% appearing a single time and approximately 11% taken by the ten largest. Specimen: PBMCs, mostly from graft donor cells, collected 180 days after TCRalphabeta/CD19-depleted stem cell transplant. The receptors stem from a male patient under 18 who had a stem cell transplant for acute lymphoblastic leukemia, so the T cells may come from the graft donor.

About this clonotype: A read error may account for a junction end that differs from germline. The chain combines TRBV20-1 with TRBJ2-7; D gene uncertain. The CDR3 totals 10 residues. CDR1 and CDR2 (germline): DFQATT, SNEGSKA (reference sequence). CDR3 in amino acids: CSAMSYDQYF. The CDR3 bases are TGCAGTGCTATGAGCTACGATCAGTACTTC.

V gene TRBV27 combines with J gene TRBJ1-1; D not resolved. Germline values: CDR1 MNHEY, CDR2 SMNVEV (reference sequence). V gave up 3 bases and J gave up 0 bases, with 14 bases separating them. The CDR3 loop spans 16 amino acids. The CDR3, as DNA: TGTGCCAGCAGTTTGGAGGTGCAGACGATGAACACTGAAGCTTTCTTT. It translates to CASSLEVQTMNTEAFF.

V gene TRBV3-1 combines with J gene TRBJ1-1; D is possibly TRBD1 (6 bases). The V and J ends lost 4 bases and 7 bases respectively, with 13 bases between them. Per germline, CDR1 LGHDT and CDR2 YNNKEL (reference sequence). The length of the CDR3 is 13 residues. CDR3 protein: CASSRYGGNEAFF. CDR3 in DNA: TGTGCCAGCAGCCGGTACGGGGGCAATGAAGCTTTCTTT.

The CDR3 nucleotides read TGTGCCAGCAGTTTTGACAGACGTAGCAATCAGCCCCAGCATTTT. This translates into CASSFDRRSNQPQHF. The rearrangement joins TRBV12-3 or TRBV12-4 to TRBJ1-5; D perhaps matches TRBD1 (5 bases). The CDR3 contains 15 residues. V was clipped by 3 bases and J by 0 bases, with 9 bases between them.

This clonotype was seen more than once but under ten times. The V call is TRBV29-1, the J call TRBJ2-7, with 12 bases matching TRBD1. CDR3 length: 15 amino acids. After removal of 4 bases from V and 5 bases from J, the junction contained 9 bases not matched to a gene. The germline CDR1 and CDR2 sequences are SQVTM and ANQGSEA. The CDR3 coding sequence is TGCAGCGTTGGTTGGGCCGGGACAGGGGGCAACGAGCAGTACTTC. As protein: CSVGWAGTGGNEQYF.

This clonotype was detected a few times. V usage is TRBV2 and J usage is TRBJ2-1; 14 bases align to TRBD2. V was clipped by 6 bases and J by 6 bases; unmatched bases: 10. Germline CDR1 reads SNHLY; CDR2 reads FYNNEI. The CDR3 extends over 17 amino acids. The chain's CDR3 is CASSLLGLAGDPNEQFF. The CDR3 DNA follows: TGTGCCAGCAGCCTGCTGGGACTAGCGGGAGATCCCAATGAGCAGTTCTTC.

V and J are TRBV20-1 and TRBJ1-2, with D perhaps TRBD1 (5 bases). The CDR3 spans 12 residues. With 2 bases removed from V and 4 bases from J, the gap between germline ends came to 8 bases. CDR1 and CDR2 (germline): DFQATT, SNEGSKA (reference sequence). CDR3 amino acids: CSARLGGYGYTF. Written as DNA, the CDR3 is TGCAGTGCTAGACTCGGGGGCTATGGCTACACCTTC.

This chain connects TRBV13 to TRBJ2-3; TRBD2 aligns across 7 bases. Germline CDR1 PRHDT, CDR2 FYEKMQ (reference sequence). The CDR3 is made up of 14 amino acids. V shed 4 bases and J 3 bases; nucleotides not matched to a gene: 4. Written as DNA, the CDR3 is TGTGCCAGCAGCTATCGGGAGGAGACAGATACGCAGTATTTT. Protein: CASSYREETDTQYF. Based on the CDR3 plus reference TRBV13 and TRBJ2-3, the full variable domain is AAGVIQSPRHLIKEKRETATLKCYPIPRHDTVYWYQQGPGQDPQFLISFYEKMQSDKGSIPDRFSAQQFSDYHSELNMSSLELGDSALYFCASSYREETDTQYFGPGTRLTVL.

This sequence joins TRBV11-2 and TRBJ2-1, with 11 bases that match TRBD2. V shed 6 bases, J shed 2 bases, and the junction held 6 bases outside the gene matches. CDR3 size: 16 residues. Per germline, CDR1 SGHAT and CDR2 FQNNGV. The CDR3 DNA sequence: TGTGCCAGCAGTCCCACTAGCGGGAGCCCCTACAATGAGCAGTTCTTC. Translation gives CASSPTSGSPYNEQFF.

The gene calls are TRBV5-1 and TRBJ1-5; 8 nucleotides match TRBD1. In germline, CDR1 is SGHRS, CDR2 YFSETQ. The V gene end was trimmed by 0 bases and the J gene end by 2 bases; junction bases not matched to a gene: 10. This CDR3 has 18 residues. CDR3 amino acids: CASSLGGTGVDGNQPQHF. DNA for the CDR3: TGCGCCAGCAGCTTGGGCGGGACAGGAGTAGACGGCAATCAGCCCCAGCATTTT.

This clonotype was found a few times. The V and J genes are TRBV20-1 and TRBJ2-3; 14 bases are shared with TRBD2. V was clipped by 4 bases and J by 5 bases; unmatched bases: 5. CDR3 length: 15 amino acids. Per the germline V gene, CDR1 is DFQATT and CDR2 is SNEGSKA (reference sequence). The DNA of the CDR3 is TGCAGTGCTAAGACTAGCGGGAGGGCAGGAGATACGCAGTATTTT. Translation: CSAKTSGRAGDTQYF.

The chain carries TRBV7-9 and TRBJ2-3, with D hard to call. This CDR3 region has 16 residues. Per the germline V gene, CDR1 is SEHNR and CDR2 is FQNEAQ (reference sequence). Trimming pared 1 base from V and 1 base from J, leaving 12 bases between. Here the CDR3 DNA reads TGTGCCAGCAGCTTAGTAGTAGCAGGCCGCACAGATACGCAGTATTTT. This sequence encodes CASSLVVAGRTDTQYF. The full variable domain, completed using reference TRBV7-9 and TRBJ2-3, is DTGVSQNPRHKITKRGQNVTFRCDPISEHNRLYWYRQTLGQGPEFLTYFQNEAQLEKSRLLSDRFSAERPKGSFSTLEIQRTEQGDSAMYLCASSLVVAGRTDTQYFGPGTRLTVL.

The chain recombines TRBV20-1 with TRBJ2-1; D unresolved. This CDR3 spans 11 amino acids. In germline, CDR1 is DFQATT, CDR2 SNEGSKA (reference sequence). The V end was cut by 1 base, the J end by 6 bases, with 4 bases between. The CDR3 is CSARVFNEQFF. Here the CDR3 DNA reads TGCAGTGCTAGAGTGTTCAATGAGCAGTTCTTC.

The chain employs TRBV12-3 or TRBV12-4 and TRBJ2-7; 9 bases map to TRBD2. The CDR3 sequence is 15 residues long. V shed 4 bases, J shed 6 bases, and the junction held 10 bases outside the gene matches. CDR3 region: CASSYAGGLGTEQYF. CDR3 bases: TGTGCCAGCAGTTATGCGGGAGGGCTCGGGACCGAGCAGTACTTC.

The chain is built from TRBV12-3 or TRBV12-4 and TRBJ2-7; no clear D gene. CDR3 size: 12 residues. Between the trimmed V and J ends, which lost 5 bases and 2 bases, there was a span of 7 bases. In DNA form, the CDR3 reads TGTGCCAGCAGTCACGCCCCCTACGAGCAGTACTTC. As protein: CASSHAPYEQYF.

V usage is TRBV11-2 and J usage is TRBJ1-5; D uncertain. Germline values: CDR1 SGHAT, CDR2 FQNNGV. Deletions cut 3 bases from V and 12 bases from J, with 3 bases between. This CDR3 is built from 9 residues. The CDR3 spells CASSLGQHF. The CDR3 DNA reads as TGTGCCAGCAGCTTGGGCCAGCATTTT.